Below, one T cell receptor (beta chain) is given with its context. This specimen belongs to a study of blood T cell repertoires in COVID-19. Study-level background: Specimens from acute and convalescent COVID-19 originated in the United States, Italy and Spain.

The repertoire was sequenced with immunoSEQ multiplex PCR; TCRdb's copy has only in-frame clones and lacks some. The table has some 150,000 clones, more than 75% seen once; the top ten hold approximately 5.2%. The germline CDR1 and CDR2 sequences are GTSNPN and SVGIG (reference sequence). The CDR3 is 15 residues long. V lost 4 bases to trimming and J lost 1 base, with 16 bases between them. J is TRBJ1-1 and V is TRBV30; the D gene is possibly TRBD1 (6 bases). Material: peripheral blood. This clonotype was sampled from a woman aged 70 to 79 with COVID-19, enrolled during active disease. The CDR3 DNA reads as TGTGCCTGGAATCCGGGGGGGGCATGGAACACTGAAGCTTTCTTT. Its translation is CAWNPGGAWNTEAFF.